Following are 21 T cell receptor beta chains from one sample sequenced in a study of cytomegalovirus exposure and HLA in healthy donors. The PCR was carried out with 60 Vbeta primers and 13 Jbeta primers. The protocol was immunoSEQ multiplex PCR, while the TCRdb copy is restricted to in-frame clones and leaves out a portion. The sample has roughly 200,000 clones; over 65% are singletons. Input material: PBMCs. Source of these receptors: a man aged 35 to 55 in good health and CMV-seropositive.

The CDR3 nucleotides are TGTGCCAGCAGCGGCTTCTCTGGACAGGGGACTTACAATGAGCAGTTCTTC. It yields the protein CASSGFSGQGTYNEQFF. This rearrangement joins TRBV7-9 to TRBJ2-1, with 9 bases that match TRBD1. The length of the CDR3 is 17 residues. Germline values: CDR1 SEHNR, CDR2 FQNEAQ (reference sequence). V shed 5 bases and J 4 bases; nucleotides not matched to a gene: 12.

The rearrangement links TRBV2 to TRBJ2-7; 10 bases agree with TRBD2. The germline V gene encodes CDR1 SNHLY and CDR2 FYNNEI. The CDR3 runs 17 residues. After removal of 5 bases from V and 4 bases from J, the junction contained 14 bases not matched to a gene. The CDR3 nucleotides read TGTGCCAGCAGTCAACGATTGAGAGCGGGGGGGCGGTACGAGCAGTACTTC. Amino acids: CASSQRLRAGGRYEQYF.

V is TRBV28 and J is TRBJ2-2, with D tentatively TRBD2 (5 bases). Deletions cut 3 bases from V and 5 bases from J, with 7 bases between. The CDR3 sequence is 13 residues long. CDR1 and CDR2 from the germline V gene are MDHEN and SYDVKM. In DNA form, the CDR3 reads TGTGCCAGCAGTTTCGGACTTACCGGGGAGCTGTTTTTT. It is translated as CASSFGLTGELFF.

V is TRBV25-1 and J is TRBJ1-2, with D uncertain. V dropped 5 bases and J dropped 2 bases, with 6 bases sitting between them. The length of the CDR3 is 12 residues. In germline, CDR1 is MGHDK, CDR2 SYGVNS. CDR3 region: CASSWQNYGYTF. The CDR3 nucleotides are TGTGCCAGCAGTTGGCAGAACTATGGCTACACCTTC.

This chain's CDR3 is CASSLDYGGRNEQYF. The CDR3 DNA sequence: TGTGCCAGCAGCTTGGATTACGGGGGGAGGAACGAGCAGTACTTC. J is TRBJ2-7 and V is TRBV5-6; 7 nucleotides align to TRBD2. Germline V gene sequence: CDR1 SGHDT, CDR2 YYEEEE. The length of the CDR3 is 15 residues. The J segment lost 5 bases and the V segment lost 0 bases, leaving 8 bases of the junction unmatched.

CDR3 DNA sequence: TGTGCCAGCAGCTTATCCGTCTCCTCTCGCTACAATGAGCAGTTCTTC. Translated: CASSLSVSSRYNEQFF. The chain couples TRBV7-2 to TRBJ2-1, with D unclear. CDR1 SGHTA and CDR2 FQGNSA come from the germline V gene. The CDR3 runs to 16 residues. Trimming stripped 2 bases from V and 3 bases from J, with 14 bases between.

The gene calls are TRBV6-5 and TRBJ1-2, with no clear D. V shed 2 bases and J shed 2 bases, with 6 bases lying between them. There are 13 residues in the CDR3. Germline CDR1 is MNHEY and CDR2 is SVGAGI. CDR3 nucleotide sequence: TGTGCCAGCAGTTACAATGGCAACTATGGCTACACCTTC. Translating it yields CASSYNGNYGYTF.

The CDR3 is CASSLSAYEQYF. The CDR3 region has the DNA TGTGCCAGCAGCTTGTCCGCCTACGAGCAGTACTTC. V is TRBV7-2 and J is TRBJ2-7; D is unresolved. Trimming left V 3 bases short and J 2 bases short, with 5 bases between. CDR1 SGHTA and CDR2 FQGNSA come from the germline V gene. The CDR3 length is 12 residues.

The genes are TRBV4-1 and TRBJ2-3; D gene unclear. Germline V CDR1 and CDR2: MGHRA, YSYEKL. V was clipped by 0 bases and J by 12 bases, with 16 bases between them. This CDR3 comprises 14 residues. The CDR3 DNA is TGCGCCAGCAGCCAAGAAGAAGCAATTAGTACTCAGTATTTT. Amino acid sequence: CASSQEEAISTQYF.

The chain employs TRBV15 and TRBJ1-2; D is ambiguous. The CDR3 length is 13 residues. CDR1 and CDR2 (germline): LNHNV, YYDKDF (reference sequence). The V and J ends lost 0 bases and 5 bases respectively, with 7 bases between them. CDR3 loop: CATSRDRVYGYTF. In DNA, the CDR3 is TGTGCCACCAGCAGAGATCGGGTTTATGGCTACACCTTC.

This clone was recorded a few times. The chain joins TRBV4-1 to TRBJ2-1, with TRBD2 matching 10 bases. Germline V CDR1 and CDR2: MGHRA, YSYEKL. CDR3 length: 18 residues. Germline trimming cut 0 bases from V and 7 bases from J; bases unmatched to any gene: 12. As DNA, the CDR3 is TGCGCCAGCAGCCAAGAGTCAGCTTTGGGACTAGCGCGAAATGAGCAGTTCTTC. The encoded protein is CASSQESALGLARNEQFF.

The V gene is TRBV5-1, the J gene TRBJ2-1; D perhaps matches TRBD2 (5 bases). V dropped 2 bases and J dropped 8 bases, with 5 bases sitting between them. CDR3 length: 11 amino acids. Germline CDR1 SGHRS, CDR2 YFSETQ. In nucleotides, the CDR3 is TGCGCCAGCAGCTTAGCGGATGAGCAGTTCTTC. Amino acids: CASSLADEQFF.

This clone showed up just once. The chain links TRBV11-2 to TRBJ2-7; 8 bases align to TRBD1. The junction had 9 bases not matched to a gene; V was cut back by 5 bases and J by 0 bases. Germline V gives CDR1 SGHAT, CDR2 FQNNGV. The CDR3 is 16 amino acids. The CDR3, as DNA: TGTGCCAGCAGCACGTGGACAGGGAACCCCTCCTACGAGCAGTACTTC. It encodes CASSTWTGNPSYEQYF.

The V gene is TRBV6-5, the J gene TRBJ2-5; possibly TRBD2 for D (5 bases). TRBJ2-7 matches the DNA end more closely, so the J call is doubtful. Per the germline V gene, CDR1 is MNHEY and CDR2 is SVGAGI. This CDR3 contains 15 residues. The CDR3 region has the DNA TGTGCCAGCAGTTACGGGCGGGCCAACAGCTACGAGCAGTACTTC. It encodes CASSYGRANSYEQYF.

J is TRBJ1-6 and V is TRBV7-2; D gene ambiguous. CDR1 is SGHTA, CDR2 FQGNSA, per germline. Trimming removed 5 bases at V and 4 bases at J, with 12 bases between. The CDR3 is made up of 15 amino acids. CDR3 loop: CASSPPGQYNSPLHF. DNA for the CDR3: TGTGCCAGCAGCCCGCCGGGTCAATATAATTCACCCCTCCACTTT.

There are a few counts of this clone. The chain has TRBV4-1 and TRBJ1-5; D gene uncertain. The germline CDR1 and CDR2 sequences are MGHRA and YSYEKL. This CDR3 spans 17 amino acids. V dropped 0 bases and J dropped 3 bases, with 15 bases sitting between them. The CDR3 loop is CASSQDLSTNLNQPQHF. Here the CDR3 DNA reads TGCGCCAGCAGCCAAGATCTGTCGACTAACCTCAATCAGCCCCAGCATTTT.

The table lists this clone with many counts. Other DNA sequences in the sample encode the same CDR3. The chain joins TRBV7-9 to TRBJ1-1; D remains unclear. There are 13 residues in the CDR3. V gave up 3 bases and J gave up 0 bases, with 5 bases separating them. From germline, CDR1 is SEHNR and CDR2 FQNEAQ (reference sequence). The CDR3 DNA sequence: TGTGCCAGCAGCTTGAGGTTGAACACTGAAGCTTTCTTT. Its translation: CASSLRLNTEAFF.

The V and J genes are TRBV19 and TRBJ1-3, with 8 bases fitting TRBD1. Trimming cost V 2 bases and J 1 base; bases outside gene matches: 7. The CDR3 runs to 17 residues. Germline V gene data show CDR1 as LNHDA and CDR2 as SQIVND (reference sequence). In DNA, the CDR3 is TGTGCCAGTAGTATACCCTCCCGGACAGGGTCTGGAAACACCATATATTTT. This gives the protein CASSIPSRTGSGNTIYF.

The chain links TRBV5-1 to TRBJ2-7; TRBD2 matches at 8 bases. Per germline, CDR1 SGHRS and CDR2 YFSETQ. The CDR3 is made up of 17 amino acids. V shed 2 bases and J 6 bases; nucleotides not matched to a gene: 16. Here the CDR3 DNA reads TGCGCCAGCAGCTTAACATCCCTGGAGCGGGAGTTGGGCGAGCAGTACTTC. This translates into CASSLTSLERELGEQYF.

With regard to this clone: The identical CDR3 is also encoded by other nucleotide sequences in the sample. The chain combines TRBV5-1 with TRBJ2-3, with a weak D call TRBD2 (6 bases). Deletions cut 3 bases from V and 0 bases from J, with 8 bases between. The CDR3 sequence is 14 residues long. Looked up from germline, CDR1 is SGHRS and CDR2 is YFSETQ. The DNA of the CDR3 is TGCGCCAGCAGCTCGGGGGACAGCACAGATACGCAGTATTTT. It specifies CASSSGDSTDTQYF.

V usage is TRBV6-1 and J usage is TRBJ1-3; tentatively, D is TRBD1 (6 bases). The V gene's germline CDR1 is MNHNS and CDR2 SASEGT. This CDR3 spans 15 amino acids. V was clipped by 7 bases and J by 0 bases, with 13 bases between them. As DNA, the CDR3 is TGTGCCAGCAACAGGGAAACTATCTCTGGAAACACCATATATTTT. This sequence encodes CASNRETISGNTIYF.